This T cell receptor beta chain was documented in a study of blood T cell repertoires in COVID-19. Study details: PBMCs, B-cell-depleted T cells, or T cells were the source of the cDNA or gDNA that made up the material.

CDR3 length: 19 amino acids. V gave up 2 bases and J gave up 3 bases; unmatched junction bases: 18. Germline-derived CDR1 and CDR2 are ENHRY and SYGVKD. Clones were sequenced by immunoSEQ multiplex PCR, and TCRdb holds only the in-frame ones, with some missing. Among 250,000 to 350,000 clones listed, nearly 90% were seen once. Clinical histories supplied by participants themselves formed the basis of cohort assignment. Donors of Cohort 3 who recovered were those that had two negative PCRs, clearance, or symptom resolution. The sequenced sample was PBMCs or T cells enriched from blood (not recorded which). This clonotype originated in a woman aged 25 to 39 who had recovered from COVID-19. The chain recombines TRBV10-3 with TRBJ1-2; 7 bases are shared with TRBD1. The CDR3 is CAISEPTWDSLLHYYGYTF. CDR3 nucleotide sequence: TGTGCCATCAGTGAGCCTACCTGGGACAGTCTTCTTCATTACTATGGCTACACCTTC.